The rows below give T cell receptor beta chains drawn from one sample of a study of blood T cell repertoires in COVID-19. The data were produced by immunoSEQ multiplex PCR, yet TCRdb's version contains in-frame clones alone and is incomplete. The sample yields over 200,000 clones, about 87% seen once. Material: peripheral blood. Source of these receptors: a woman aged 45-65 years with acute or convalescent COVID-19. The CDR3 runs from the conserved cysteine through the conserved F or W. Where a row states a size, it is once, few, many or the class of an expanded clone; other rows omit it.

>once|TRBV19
CATRLAGGRNEQFF
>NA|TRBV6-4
CASSDRSSGHNEQFF
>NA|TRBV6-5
CATGTSDRYEQYF
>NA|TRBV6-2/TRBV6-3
CASSYLVWTSGSYEQYF
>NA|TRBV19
CASSIRVRTGNSGANVLTF
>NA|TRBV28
CATREQGTPGELFF
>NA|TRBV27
CASRPVGVYEQYF
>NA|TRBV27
CASSLYGIPGPNSPLHF
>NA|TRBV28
CASSSRWTGLSQPQHF
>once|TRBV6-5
CASRRQGQMAGELFF
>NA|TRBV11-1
CASSPRTVTSYNEQFF
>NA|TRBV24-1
CATSDPRQGRTDTQYF
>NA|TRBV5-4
CASSSIAGGPDF
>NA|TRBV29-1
CSVEVIAVNTEAFF
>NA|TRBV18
CASRNSGDGYTF
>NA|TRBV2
CASTIQGLGNTGELFF
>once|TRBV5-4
CASSFDRFNEKLFF
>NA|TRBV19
CASSSNRMSSYNEQFF
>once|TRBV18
CASSPPWGSGTGELFF
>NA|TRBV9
CASSPGGLTNTGELFF
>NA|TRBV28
CASSSSAGELFF
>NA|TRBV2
CASSLSTDNQPQHF
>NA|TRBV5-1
CASSFAGLDEKLFF
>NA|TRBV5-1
CASSLEGLREYF
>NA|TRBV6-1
CASSEASGGASYEQYF
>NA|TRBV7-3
CASSLTGGHGELFF
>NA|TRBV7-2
CASSFTPGSNQPQHF
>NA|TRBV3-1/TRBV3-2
CASSLGADEQFF
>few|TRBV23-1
CASSQSGQGTNTGELFF
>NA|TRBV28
CASSYVRPPGQGPTIVNTGELFF
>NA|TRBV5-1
CASSLVAEQETQYF
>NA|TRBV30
CAWSGAGVRETQYF
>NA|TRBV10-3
CAISESKTGLLETQYF
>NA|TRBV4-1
CASSQTDRGVRGTGELFF
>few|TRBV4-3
CASSQDPGQGGQPQHF
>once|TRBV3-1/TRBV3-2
CASSGFNSVRYEQYF
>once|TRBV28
CASSLRPAAWTEAFF
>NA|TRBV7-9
CASSPQAGAGEQYF
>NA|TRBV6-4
CASSDCARKGESATGELFF
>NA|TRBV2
CASTGLAGYQETQYF
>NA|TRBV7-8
CASKGADTQYF
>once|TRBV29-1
CSVLASSTDTQYF
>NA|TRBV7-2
CASSPGQGAANEKLFF
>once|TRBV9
CASKVKGAFGNTIYF
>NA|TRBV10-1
CASIGTAYEQYF
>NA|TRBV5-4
CASSLGTSGRYEQYF
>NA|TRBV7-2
CASSLGAGYYGYTF
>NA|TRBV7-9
CASSEDTDIQYF
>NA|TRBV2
CASSAGLAGGTYEQYF
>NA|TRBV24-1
CATSFAGRGLQFF
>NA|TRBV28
CASSLSRQRAFF
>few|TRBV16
CASSQSRDYNSPLHF
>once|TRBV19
CASTGGNQPQHF
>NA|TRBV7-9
CASSTTGFEEKLFF